Given below is one TCR beta chain in context. What it recognizes is unknown. The PCR contained 60 Vbeta and 13 Jbeta primers. Data came from immunoSEQ multiplex PCR; TCRdb stores just in-frame clones and leaves some out. The repertoire table contains around 140,000 clones. The ends were cut back, 4 bases at V and 0 bases at J, with 12 bases in the middle. Germline assignment: CDR1 MNHNS and CDR2 SASEGT. The CDR3 is 15 residues long. This specimen belongs to a study of cytomegalovirus exposure and HLA in healthy donors. Overall study results and limits: Specific recognition of CMV antigens was confirmed in vitro for a few chains (all CMV-associated).

The chain has TRBV6-1 and TRBJ1-2; TRBD1 might be the D (5 bases). Sequencing used PBMCs. The sequence derives from a woman aged 40 to 49 in good health and CMV-seronegative. The CDR3 reads CASSGNRHPNYGYTF. DNA for the CDR3: TGTGCCAGCAGTGGAAACAGGCACCCTAACTATGGCTACACCTTC.